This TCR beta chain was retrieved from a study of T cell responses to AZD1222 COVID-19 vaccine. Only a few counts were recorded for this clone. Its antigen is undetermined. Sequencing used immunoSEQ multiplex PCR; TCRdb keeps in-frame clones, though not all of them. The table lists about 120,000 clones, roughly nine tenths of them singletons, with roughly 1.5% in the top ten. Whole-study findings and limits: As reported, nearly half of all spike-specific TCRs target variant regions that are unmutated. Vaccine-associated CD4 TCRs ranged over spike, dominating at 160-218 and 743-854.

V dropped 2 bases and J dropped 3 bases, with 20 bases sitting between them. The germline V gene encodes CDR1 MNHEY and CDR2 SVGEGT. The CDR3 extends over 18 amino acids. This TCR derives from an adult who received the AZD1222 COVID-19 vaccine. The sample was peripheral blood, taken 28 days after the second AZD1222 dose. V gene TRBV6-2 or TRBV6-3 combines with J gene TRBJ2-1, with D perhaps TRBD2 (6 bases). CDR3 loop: CASSYSLSGLPLYNEQFF. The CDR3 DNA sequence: TGTGCCAGCAGTTACAGCCTGAGTGGACTACCACTCTACAATGAGCAGTTCTTC.